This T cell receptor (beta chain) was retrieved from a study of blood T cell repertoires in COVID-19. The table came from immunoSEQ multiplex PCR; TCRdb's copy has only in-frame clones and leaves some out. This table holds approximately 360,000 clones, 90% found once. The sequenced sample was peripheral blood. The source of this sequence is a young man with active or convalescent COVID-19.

As DNA, the CDR3 is TGCAGTGCTAGTTTTCCCAGCGGGAGTGCAGATACGCAGTATTTT. This translates into CSASFPSGSADTQYF. This chain connects TRBV20-1 to TRBJ2-3; the match to TRBD2 covers 8 bases. This CDR3 spans 15 amino acids. The germline gives CDR1 DFQATT, CDR2 SNEGSKA (reference sequence). The trim removed 3 bases at V and 4 bases at J, leaving 9 bases unmatched.